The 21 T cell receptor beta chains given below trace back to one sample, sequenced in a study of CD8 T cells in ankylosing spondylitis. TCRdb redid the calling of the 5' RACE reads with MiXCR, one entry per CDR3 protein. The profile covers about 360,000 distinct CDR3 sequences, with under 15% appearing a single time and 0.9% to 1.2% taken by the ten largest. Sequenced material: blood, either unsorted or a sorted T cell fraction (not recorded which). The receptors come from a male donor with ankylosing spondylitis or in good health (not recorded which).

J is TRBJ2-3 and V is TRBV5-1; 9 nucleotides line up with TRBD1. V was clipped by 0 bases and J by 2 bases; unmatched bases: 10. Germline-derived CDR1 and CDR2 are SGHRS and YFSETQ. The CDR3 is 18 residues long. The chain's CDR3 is CASSLVTGGGRPTDTQYF. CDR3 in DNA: TGCGCCAGCAGCTTGGTTACAGGGGGCGGTCGTCCCACAGATACGCAGTATTTT.

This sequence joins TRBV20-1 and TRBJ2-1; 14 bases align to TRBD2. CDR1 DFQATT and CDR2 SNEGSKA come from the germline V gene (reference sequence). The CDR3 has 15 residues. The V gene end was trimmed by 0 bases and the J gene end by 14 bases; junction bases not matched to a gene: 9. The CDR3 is CSARDSTSGGGAEFF. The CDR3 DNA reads TGCAGTGCTAGAGATTCGACTAGCGGGGGGGGGGCGGAGTTCTTC.

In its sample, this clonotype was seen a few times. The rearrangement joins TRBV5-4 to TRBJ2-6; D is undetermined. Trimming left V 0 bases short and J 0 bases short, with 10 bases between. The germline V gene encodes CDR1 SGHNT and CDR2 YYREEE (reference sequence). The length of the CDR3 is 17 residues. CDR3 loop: CASSLGAGSSGANVLTF. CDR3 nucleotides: TGTGCCAGCAGCTTGGGAGCCGGAAGCTCTGGGGCCAACGTCCTGACTTTC.

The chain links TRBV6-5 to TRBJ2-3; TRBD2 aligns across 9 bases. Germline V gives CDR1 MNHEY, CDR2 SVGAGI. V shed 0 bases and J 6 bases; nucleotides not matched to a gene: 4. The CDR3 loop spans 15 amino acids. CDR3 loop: CASSYSSGRGDTQYF. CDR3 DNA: TGTGCCAGCAGTTACTCTAGCGGGAGAGGGGATACGCAGTATTTT.

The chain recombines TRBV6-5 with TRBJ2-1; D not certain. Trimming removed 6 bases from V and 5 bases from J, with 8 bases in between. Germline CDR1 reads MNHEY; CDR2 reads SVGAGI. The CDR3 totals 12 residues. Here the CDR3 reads CASSLPDNEQFF. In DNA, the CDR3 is TGTGCCAGCAGCTTACCCGACAATGAGCAGTTCTTC.

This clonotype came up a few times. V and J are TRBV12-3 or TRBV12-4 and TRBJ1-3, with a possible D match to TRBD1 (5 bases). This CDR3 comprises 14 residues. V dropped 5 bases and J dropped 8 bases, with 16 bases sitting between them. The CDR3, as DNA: TGTGCCAGCAGTCGGGACCCACACGGGGACACCATATATTTT. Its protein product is CASSRDPHGDTIYF.

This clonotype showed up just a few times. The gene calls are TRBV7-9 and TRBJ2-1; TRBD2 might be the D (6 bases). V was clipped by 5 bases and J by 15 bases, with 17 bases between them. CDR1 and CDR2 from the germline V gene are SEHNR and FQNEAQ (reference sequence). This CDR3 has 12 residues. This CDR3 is CASSPSSVGGFF. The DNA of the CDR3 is TGTGCCAGCAGCCCGTCTAGCGTAGGAGGGTTCTTC. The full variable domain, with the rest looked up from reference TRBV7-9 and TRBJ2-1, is DTGVSQNPRHKITKRGQNVTFRCDPISEHNRLYWYRQTLGQGPEFLTYFQNEAQLEKSRLLSDRFSAERPKGSFSTLEIQRTEQGDSAMYLCASSPSSVGGFFGPGTRLTVL.

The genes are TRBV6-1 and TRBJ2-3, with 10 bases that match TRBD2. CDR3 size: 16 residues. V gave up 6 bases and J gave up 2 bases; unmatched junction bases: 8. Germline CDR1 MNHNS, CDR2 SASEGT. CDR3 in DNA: TGTGCCAGCAGACCCTCGACTAGCGGGTACACAGATACGCAGTATTTT. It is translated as CASRPSTSGYTDTQYF.

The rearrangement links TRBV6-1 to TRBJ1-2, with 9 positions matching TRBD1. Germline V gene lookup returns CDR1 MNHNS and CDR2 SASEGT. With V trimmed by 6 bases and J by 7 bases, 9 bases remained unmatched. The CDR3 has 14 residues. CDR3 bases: TGTGCCAGCAGACCCCCGGGACAGGGACCTGGCTACACCTTC. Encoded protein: CASRPPGQGPGYTF.

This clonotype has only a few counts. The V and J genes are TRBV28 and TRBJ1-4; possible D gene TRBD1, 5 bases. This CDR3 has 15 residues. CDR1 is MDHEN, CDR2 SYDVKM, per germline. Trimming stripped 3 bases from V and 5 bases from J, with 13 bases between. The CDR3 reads CASSFQGDANEKLFF. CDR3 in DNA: TGTGCCAGCAGTTTCCAGGGAGATGCAAATGAAAAACTGTTTTTT.

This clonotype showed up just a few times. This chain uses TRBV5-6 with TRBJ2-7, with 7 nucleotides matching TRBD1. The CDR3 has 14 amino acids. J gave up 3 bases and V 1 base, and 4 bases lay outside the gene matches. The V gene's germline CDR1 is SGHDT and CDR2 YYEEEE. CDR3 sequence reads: CASSLRGHRYEQYF. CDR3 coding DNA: TGTGCCAGCAGCTTGAGGGGGCACCGCTACGAGCAGTACTTC.

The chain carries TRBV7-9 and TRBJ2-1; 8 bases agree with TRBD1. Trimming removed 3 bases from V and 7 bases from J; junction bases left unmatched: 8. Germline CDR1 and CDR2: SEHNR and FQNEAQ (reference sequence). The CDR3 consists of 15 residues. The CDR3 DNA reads TGTGCCAGCAGCTTGAGGAGGACAGGGCCGAATGAGCAGTTCTTC. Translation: CASSLRRTGPNEQFF.

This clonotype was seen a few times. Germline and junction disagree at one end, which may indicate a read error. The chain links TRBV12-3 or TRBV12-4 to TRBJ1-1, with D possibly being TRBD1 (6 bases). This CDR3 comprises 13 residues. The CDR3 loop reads CASSRGAPTEAFF. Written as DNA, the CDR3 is TGTGCTAGCAGTCGGGGGGCGCCCACTGAAGCTTTCTTT.

The CDR3 DNA reads TGTGCCAGCAGCTTAGATCGTGTCTCCTACGAGCAGTACTTC. Residues: CASSLDRVSYEQYF. V is TRBV11-2 and J is TRBJ2-7; D is unclear. Per germline, CDR1 SGHAT and CDR2 FQNNGV. V was pared by 0 bases and J by 0 bases, with 6 bases between. The CDR3 has 14 residues.

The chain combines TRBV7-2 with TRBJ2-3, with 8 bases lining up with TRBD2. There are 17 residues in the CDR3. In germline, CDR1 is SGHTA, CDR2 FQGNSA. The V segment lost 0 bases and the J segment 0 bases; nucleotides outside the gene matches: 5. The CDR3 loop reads CASSLASGGPSTDTQYF. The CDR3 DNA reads TGTGCCAGCAGCTTAGCCAGCGGGGGACCCAGCACAGATACGCAGTATTTT.

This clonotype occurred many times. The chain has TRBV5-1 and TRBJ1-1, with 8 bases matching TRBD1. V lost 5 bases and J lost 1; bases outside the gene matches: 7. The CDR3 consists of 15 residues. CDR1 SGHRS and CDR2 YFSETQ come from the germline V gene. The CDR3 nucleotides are TGCGCCAGCAGTTTACCAGGGGGCAGGAACACTGAAGCTTTCTTT. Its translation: CASSLPGGRNTEAFF.

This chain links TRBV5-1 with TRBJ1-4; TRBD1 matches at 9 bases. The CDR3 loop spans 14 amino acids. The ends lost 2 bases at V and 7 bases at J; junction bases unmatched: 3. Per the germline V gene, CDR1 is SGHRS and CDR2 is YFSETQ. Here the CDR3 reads CASSLQGALEKLFF. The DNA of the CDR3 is TGCGCCAGCAGCTTACAGGGGGCGCTTGAAAAACTGTTTTTT.

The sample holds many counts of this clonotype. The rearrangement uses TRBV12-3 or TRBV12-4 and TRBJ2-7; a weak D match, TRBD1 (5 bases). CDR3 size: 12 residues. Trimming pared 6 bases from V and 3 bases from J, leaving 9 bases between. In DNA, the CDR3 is TGTGCCAGCAGGACCACAGGCTACGAGCAGTACTTC. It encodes CASRTTGYEQYF.

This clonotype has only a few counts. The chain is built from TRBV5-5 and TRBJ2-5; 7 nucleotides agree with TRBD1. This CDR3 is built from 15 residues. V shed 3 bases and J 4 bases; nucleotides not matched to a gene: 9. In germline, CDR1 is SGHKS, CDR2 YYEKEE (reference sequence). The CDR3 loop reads CASSWQTGLRETQYF. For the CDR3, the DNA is TGTGCCAGCAGCTGGCAGACAGGGCTACGAGAGACCCAGTACTTC.

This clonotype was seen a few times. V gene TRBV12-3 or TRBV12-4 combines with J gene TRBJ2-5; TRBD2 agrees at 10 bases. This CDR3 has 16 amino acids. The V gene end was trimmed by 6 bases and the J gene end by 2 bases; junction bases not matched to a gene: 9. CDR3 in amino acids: CASSQPGLASQETQYF. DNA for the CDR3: TGTGCCAGCAGCCAACCGGGACTAGCGAGTCAAGAGACCCAGTACTTC.

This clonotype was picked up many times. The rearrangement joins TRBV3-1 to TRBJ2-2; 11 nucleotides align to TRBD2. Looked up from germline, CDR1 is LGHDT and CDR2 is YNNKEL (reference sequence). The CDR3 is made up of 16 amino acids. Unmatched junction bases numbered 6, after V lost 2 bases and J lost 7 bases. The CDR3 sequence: CASSQQLAGVYGELFF. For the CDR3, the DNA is TGTGCCAGCAGCCAACAACTAGCGGGAGTTTACGGGGAGCTGTTTTTT.